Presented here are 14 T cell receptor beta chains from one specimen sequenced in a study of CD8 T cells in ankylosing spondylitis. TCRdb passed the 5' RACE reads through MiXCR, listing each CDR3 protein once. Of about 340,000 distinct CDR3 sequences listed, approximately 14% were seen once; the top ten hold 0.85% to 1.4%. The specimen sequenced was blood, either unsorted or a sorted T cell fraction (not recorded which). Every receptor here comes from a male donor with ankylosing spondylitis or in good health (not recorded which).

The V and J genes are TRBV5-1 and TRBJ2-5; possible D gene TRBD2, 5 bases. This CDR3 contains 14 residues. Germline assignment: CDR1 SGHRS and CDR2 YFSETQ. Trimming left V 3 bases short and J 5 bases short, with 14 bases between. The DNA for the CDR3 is TGCGCCAGCAGCTCGTCCCGAGGGCCGGAGACCCAGTACTTC. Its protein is CASSSSRGPETQYF. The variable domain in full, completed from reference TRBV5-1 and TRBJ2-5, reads KAGVTQTPRYLIKTRGQQVTLSCSPISGHRSVSWYQQTPGQGLQFLFEYFSETQRNKGNFPGRFSGRQFSNSRSEMNVSTLELGDSALYLCASSSSRGPETQYFGPGTRLLVL.

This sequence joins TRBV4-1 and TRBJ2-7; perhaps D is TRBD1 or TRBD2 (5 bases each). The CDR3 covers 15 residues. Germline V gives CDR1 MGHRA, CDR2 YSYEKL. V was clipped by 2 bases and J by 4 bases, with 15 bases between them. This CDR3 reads CASSQPGTPSYEQYF. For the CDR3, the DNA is TGCGCCAGCAGCCAACCCGGGACCCCATCGTACGAGCAGTACTTC.

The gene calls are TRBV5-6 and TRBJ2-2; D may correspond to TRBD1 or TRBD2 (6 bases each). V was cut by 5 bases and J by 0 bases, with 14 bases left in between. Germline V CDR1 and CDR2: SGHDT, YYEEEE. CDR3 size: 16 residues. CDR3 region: CASSPLGGSNTGELFF. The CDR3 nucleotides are TGTGCCAGCAGTCCCCTGGGGGGCTCGAACACCGGGGAGCTGTTTTTT.

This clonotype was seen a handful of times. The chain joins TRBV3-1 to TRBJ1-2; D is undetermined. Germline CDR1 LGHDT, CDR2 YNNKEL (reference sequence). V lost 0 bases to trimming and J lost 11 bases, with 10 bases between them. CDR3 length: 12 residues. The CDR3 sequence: CASSQERTEYTF. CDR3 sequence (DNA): TGTGCCAGCAGCCAAGAACGAACGGAGTACACCTTC.

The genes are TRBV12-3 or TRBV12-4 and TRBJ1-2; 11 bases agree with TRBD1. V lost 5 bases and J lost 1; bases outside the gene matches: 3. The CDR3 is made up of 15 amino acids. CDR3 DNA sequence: TGTGCCAGCAGTCGGACAGGGGGCAATAACTATGGCTACACCTTC. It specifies CASSRTGGNNYGYTF.

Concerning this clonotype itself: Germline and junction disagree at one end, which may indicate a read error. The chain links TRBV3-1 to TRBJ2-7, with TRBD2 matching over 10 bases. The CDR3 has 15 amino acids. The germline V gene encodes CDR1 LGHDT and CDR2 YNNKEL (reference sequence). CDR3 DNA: TGTGCCACCAGCTCCTCTAGCGGGAGAGCTTACGAGCAGTACTTC. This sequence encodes CATSSSSGRAYEQYF.

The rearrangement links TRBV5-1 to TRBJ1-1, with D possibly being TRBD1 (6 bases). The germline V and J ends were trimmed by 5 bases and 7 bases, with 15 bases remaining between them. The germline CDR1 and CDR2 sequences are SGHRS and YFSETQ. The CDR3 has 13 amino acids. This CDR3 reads CASSFKGGLEAFF. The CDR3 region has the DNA TGCGCCAGCAGTTTTAAAGGGGGGCTTGAAGCTTTCTTT.

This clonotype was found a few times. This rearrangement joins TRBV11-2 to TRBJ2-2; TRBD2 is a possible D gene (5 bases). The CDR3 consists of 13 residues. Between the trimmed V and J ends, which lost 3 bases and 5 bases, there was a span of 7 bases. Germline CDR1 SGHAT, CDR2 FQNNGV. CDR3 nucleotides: TGTGCCAGCAGCTTCGGGGAAACCGGGGAGCTGTTTTTT. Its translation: CASSFGETGELFF.

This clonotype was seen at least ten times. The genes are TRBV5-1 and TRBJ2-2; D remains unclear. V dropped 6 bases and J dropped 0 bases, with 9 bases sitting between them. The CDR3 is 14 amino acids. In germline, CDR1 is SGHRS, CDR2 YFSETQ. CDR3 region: CASKTEPNTGELFF. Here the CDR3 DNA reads TGCGCCAGCAAGACCGAACCGAACACCGGGGAGCTGTTTTTT. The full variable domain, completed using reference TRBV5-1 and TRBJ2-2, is KAGVTQTPRYLIKTRGQQVTLSCSPISGHRSVSWYQQTPGQGLQFLFEYFSETQRNKGNFPGRFSGRQFSNSRSEMNVSTLELGDSALYLCASKTEPNTGELFFGEGSRLTVL.

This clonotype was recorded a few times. CDR3 in amino acids: CSANPTGYSNQPQHF. The CDR3 DNA reads TGCAGTGCTAACCCTACAGGGTATAGCAATCAGCCCCAGCATTTT. V is TRBV20-1 and J is TRBJ1-5; a weak D match, TRBD1 (6 bases). Germline V lookup: CDR1 DFQATT, CDR2 SNEGSKA (reference sequence). The CDR3 contains 15 residues. V shed 4 bases and J shed 0 bases, with 13 bases lying between them.

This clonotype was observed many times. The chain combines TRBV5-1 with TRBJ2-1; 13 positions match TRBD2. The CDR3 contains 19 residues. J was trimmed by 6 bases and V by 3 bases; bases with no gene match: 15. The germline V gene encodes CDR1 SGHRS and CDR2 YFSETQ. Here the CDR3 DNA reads TGCGCCAGCAGCTCGACAATCACTAGCGGGGGGGCTATGGGCAATGAGCAGTTCTTC. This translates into CASSSTITSGGAMGNEQFF.

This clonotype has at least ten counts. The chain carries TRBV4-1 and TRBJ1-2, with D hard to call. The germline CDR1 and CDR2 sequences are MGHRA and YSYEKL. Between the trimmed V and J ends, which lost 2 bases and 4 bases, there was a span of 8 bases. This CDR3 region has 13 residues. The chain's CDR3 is CASSQPLGYGYTF. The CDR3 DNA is TGCGCCAGCAGCCAACCCCTCGGCTATGGCTACACCTTC.

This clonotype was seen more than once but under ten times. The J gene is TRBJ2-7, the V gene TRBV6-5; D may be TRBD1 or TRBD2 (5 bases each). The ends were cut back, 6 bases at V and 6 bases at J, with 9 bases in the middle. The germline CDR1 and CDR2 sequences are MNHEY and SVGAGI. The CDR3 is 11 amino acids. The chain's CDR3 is CASRNGAEQYF. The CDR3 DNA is TGTGCCAGCAGAAACGGGGCCGAGCAGTACTTC.

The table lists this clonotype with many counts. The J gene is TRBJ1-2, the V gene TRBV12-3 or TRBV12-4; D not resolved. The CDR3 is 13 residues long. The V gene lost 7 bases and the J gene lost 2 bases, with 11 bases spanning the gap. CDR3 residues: CASTTPGNYGYTF. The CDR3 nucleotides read TGTGCCAGCACCACGCCAGGAAACTATGGCTACACCTTC.